This TCR beta chain was identified during a study of CD8+ T cells in alopecia areata. General study points: Higher clonality and more expanded CD8+ clones appeared in lesional than normal scalp. The link between baseline CD8+ expansion and response remains uncertain with one nonresponder. On tofacitinib, scalp and blood still held many of the expanded lesional clones.

Germline V gene data show CDR1 as LNHDA and CDR2 as SQIVND (reference sequence). Trimming shortened V by 3 bases and J by 1 base, and 2 bases separated the two germline ends. The CDR3 contains 12 residues. Sequencing templates came from extracted RNA that was reverse transcribed into cDNA. TCRdb's table, derived via immunoSEQ multiplex PCR, lists solely in-frame clones and lacks some. This table has 95,000 to 100,000 clones, 60% appearing once. This clone showed up many times. What it binds is not known. Other nucleotide sequences from this sample produce the same CDR3. Treatment of the sample: oral pan-JAK inhibitor, 5-10 mg twice daily. Investigators sorted PBMCs to obtain both CD4+ and CD8+ T cells.

The chain combines TRBV19 with TRBJ2-3; D not resolved. The sequencing here drew on CD8+ T cells sorted from blood, taken at approximately week 61, from a patient treated with tofacitinib. The sequence derives from a human donor with alopecia areata. CDR3 in DNA: TGTGCCAGTAGTATGGGCACAGATACGCAGTATTTT. It encodes CASSMGTDTQYF.